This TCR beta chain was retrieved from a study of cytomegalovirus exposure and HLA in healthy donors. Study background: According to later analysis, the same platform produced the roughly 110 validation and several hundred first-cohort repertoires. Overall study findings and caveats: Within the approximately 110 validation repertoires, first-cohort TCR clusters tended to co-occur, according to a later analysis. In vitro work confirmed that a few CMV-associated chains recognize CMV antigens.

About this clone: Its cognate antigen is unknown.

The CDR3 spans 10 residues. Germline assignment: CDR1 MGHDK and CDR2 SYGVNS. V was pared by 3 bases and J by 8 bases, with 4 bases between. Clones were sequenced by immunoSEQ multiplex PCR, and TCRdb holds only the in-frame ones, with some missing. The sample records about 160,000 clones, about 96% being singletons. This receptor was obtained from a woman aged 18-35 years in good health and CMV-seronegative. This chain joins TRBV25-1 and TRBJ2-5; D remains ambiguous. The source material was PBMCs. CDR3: CASSERTQYF. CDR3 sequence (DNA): TGTGCCAGCAGTGAGCGTACCCAGTACTTC.